Given below is one T cell receptor (beta chain) in context. The antigen it binds to is not known. Per-nucleotide qualities are absent, and no much larger clonotype sits a single base away. The receptor library was made with the immunoSEQ multiplex PCR assay. Sourced from immuneACCESS, this table was stored by TCRdb with only in-frame sequences that have V and J called. A share of the clones is absent; for the studies checked, an unresolved V gene accounts for under half, and the remainder has no known explanation. This sample holds some 130,000 clones; about nine tenths were observed only once. The ten largest clonotypes hold 2.5% of the sample. The CDR3, cysteine through phenylalanine, is 15 amino acids long. Only the CDR3 portion is preserved as DNA: 45 bases, with reading frame beginning at the first base. As encoded in the germline V gene (reference sequence), CDR1 is LGHDT while CDR2 is YNNKEL. Relative to germline, V is 1 base shorter and J is 0 bases shorter, with 10 bases between their ends.

This sample is part of a study of control samples from healthy donors and cancer patients (dated by TCRdb to about 2020). The sequenced sample consisted of blood. The receptor was derived from a man aged 40-50 years in good health. The sequence joins TRBV3-1 (or the pseudogene TRBV3-2) to TRBJ2-7, with the D gene too uncertain to name. The CDR3 region has the sequence CASSQVPSSSYEQYF. Here is the DNA: TGTGCCAGCAGCCAAGTTCCGTCCAGCTCCTACGAGCAGTACTTC.